These T cell receptor beta chains were read from a single sample in a study of cytomegalovirus exposure and HLA in healthy donors. Repertoires were generated with immunoSEQ multiplex PCR, while TCRdb's copy carries only in-frame clones and drops some. The sample lists about 110,000 clones; 88% were seen once. The sequenced material came from PBMCs. These TCRs come from a woman between 18 and 29 years old in good health and CMV-seronegative. Each CDR3 is given without its conserved first and last residue. The order of the fields is V gene, CDR3 protein.

V gene: TRBV4-2
CDR3 protein: ASLETGGKEKLF

V gene: TRBV5-4
CDR3 protein: ASSLETGTNEKLF

V gene: TRBV7-3
CDR3 protein: ASSLRDNEQF

V gene: TRBV7-9
CDR3 protein: AAASSRGFADTQY

V gene: TRBV5-6
CDR3 protein: ASSLLQAGNQPQH

V gene: TRBV28
CDR3 protein: ASMGLRNTIY

V gene: TRBV5-1
CDR3 protein: ASSLQTNYGYT

V gene: TRBV7-2
CDR3 protein: ASRDTRTGGIMGYT

V gene: TRBV5-8
CDR3 protein: ASSRGLMSDRLTDTQY

V gene: TRBV19
CDR3 protein: ASSLNSLYGYT

V gene: TRBV14
CDR3 protein: ASSPTSGSYNEQF

V gene: TRBV28
CDR3 protein: ASSFPSRAPYEQY

V gene: TRBV13
CDR3 protein: ASSFGTGGREKLF

V gene: TRBV28
CDR3 protein: ASRTIGTSGTKNIQY

V gene: TRBV7-3
CDR3 protein: ASSYSDRGGENTIY

V gene: TRBV28
CDR3 protein: ASTTPGGPEKLF

V gene: TRBV27
CDR3 protein: ASSASSRLGYT

V gene: TRBV4-3
CDR3 protein: ASSQDGGGGNSYEQY

V gene: TRBV27
CDR3 protein: ASSFGTVAF

V gene: TRBV6-1
CDR3 protein: AASGVGETQY

V gene: TRBV9
CDR3 protein: ASSVAGGASYNEQF

V gene: TRBV5-4
CDR3 protein: ASSLDRANEQF

V gene: TRBV15
CDR3 protein: ATSTLGQGSGNTIY

V gene: TRBV28
CDR3 protein: ASSLRGGYQPQH

V gene: TRBV7-3
CDR3 protein: ASSQRGRRGGTGELF